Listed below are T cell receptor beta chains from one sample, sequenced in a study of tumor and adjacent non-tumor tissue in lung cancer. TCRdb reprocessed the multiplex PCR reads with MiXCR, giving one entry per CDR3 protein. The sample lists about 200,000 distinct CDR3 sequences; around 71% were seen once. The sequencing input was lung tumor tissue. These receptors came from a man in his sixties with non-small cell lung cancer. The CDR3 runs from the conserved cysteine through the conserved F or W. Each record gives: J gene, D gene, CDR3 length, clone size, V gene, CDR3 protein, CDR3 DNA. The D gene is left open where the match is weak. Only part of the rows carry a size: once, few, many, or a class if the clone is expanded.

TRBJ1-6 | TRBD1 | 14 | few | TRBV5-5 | CASSGDRDNSPLHF | TGTGCCAGCAGCGGGGACAGAGATAATTCACCCCTCCACTTT
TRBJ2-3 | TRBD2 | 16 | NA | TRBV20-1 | CSARGLAGVLTDTQYF | TGCAGTGCTAGAGGCCTAGCGGGAGTCTTGACAGATACGCAGTATTTT
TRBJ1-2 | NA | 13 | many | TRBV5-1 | CASSLVAGVGYTF | TGCGCCAGCAGCTTGGTGGCAGGGGTTGGCTACACCTTC
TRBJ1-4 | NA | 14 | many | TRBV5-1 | CASRPGPEGEKLFF | TGCGCCAGCCGCCCGGGCCCCGAGGGGGAAAAACTGTTTTTT
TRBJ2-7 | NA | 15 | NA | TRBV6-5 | CAWRPQRSEGYEQYF | TGTGCCTGGAGGCCTCAACGGTCGGAGGGCTACGAGCAATACTTC
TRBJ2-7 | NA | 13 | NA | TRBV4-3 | CASSQDRGDEQYF | TGCGCCAGCAGCCAAGATCGCGGGGACGAGCAGTACTTC
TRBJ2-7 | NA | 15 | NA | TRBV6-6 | CASRCVSDRTYEQYF | TGTGCCAGCAGGTGTGTGAGTGACAGGACCTACGAGCAGTACTTC
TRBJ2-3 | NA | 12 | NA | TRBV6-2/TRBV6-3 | CASCPSGDTQYF | TGTGCCAGCTGTCCGTCGGGTGATACGCAGTATTTT
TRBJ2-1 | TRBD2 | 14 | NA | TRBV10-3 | CAISGTSGYNEQFF | TGTGCCATCAGTGGGACTAGCGGGTACAATGAGCAGTTCTTC
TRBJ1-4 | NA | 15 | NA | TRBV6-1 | CASRSYTTANEKLFF | TGTGCCAGCAGATCGTACACCACAGCTAATGAAAAACTGTTTTTT
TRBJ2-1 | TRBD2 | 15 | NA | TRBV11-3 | CASSPGGQVRNKQFF | TGTGCCAGCAGCCCGGGGGGGCAAGTTCGGAATAAGCAGTTCTTC
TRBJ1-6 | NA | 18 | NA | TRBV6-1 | CASSGISGERSYNSPLHF | TGTGCCAGCAGTGGTATCTCAGGGGAGAGGTCCTATAATTCACCCCTCCACTTT
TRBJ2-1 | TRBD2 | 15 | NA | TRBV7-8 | CASSLSGGRVNEQFF | TGTGCCAGCAGCTTATCGGGGGGGCGAGTAAATGAGCAGTTCTTC
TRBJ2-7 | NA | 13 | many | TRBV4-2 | CASSHRGSYEQYF | TGTGCCAGCAGCCACAGGGGCTCCTACGAGCAGTACTTC
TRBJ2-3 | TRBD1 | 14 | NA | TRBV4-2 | CSSSQGTGTDTQYF | TGTTCCAGCAGCCAAGGGACAGGCACAGATACGCAGTATTTT
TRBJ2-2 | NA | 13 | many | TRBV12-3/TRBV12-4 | CASSLPNTGELFF | TGTGCCAGCAGTTTACCGAACACCGGGGAGCTGTTTTTT
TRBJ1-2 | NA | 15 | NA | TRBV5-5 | CASSFDALSNYGYTF | TGTGCCAGCAGCTTCGACGCATTATCTAACTATGGCTACACCTTC
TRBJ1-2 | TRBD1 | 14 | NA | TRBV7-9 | CASNSGQVSYGYTF | TGTGCCAGCAACTCTGGACAGGTGAGCTATGGCTACACCTTC
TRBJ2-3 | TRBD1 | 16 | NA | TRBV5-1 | CASSRGTELSGRTQYF | TGCGCCAGCAGCAGAGGGACAGAGTTGTCGGGACGTACGCAGTATTTT
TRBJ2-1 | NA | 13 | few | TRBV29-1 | CSVGTGSYNEQFF | TGCAGCGTGGGGACGGGATCCTACAATGAGCAGTTCTTC
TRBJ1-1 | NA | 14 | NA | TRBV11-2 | CVSSLDGRGTEAFF | TGTGTCAGCAGCTTAGACGGGAGGGGTACTGAAGCTTTCTTT
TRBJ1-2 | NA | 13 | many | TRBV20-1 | CSAKPTTDYGYTF | TGCAGTGCTAAACCGACAACCGACTATGGCTACACCTTC
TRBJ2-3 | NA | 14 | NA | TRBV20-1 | CSAPMRGGTDTQYF | TGCAGTGCCCCGATGAGAGGAGGCACAGATACGCAGTATTTT
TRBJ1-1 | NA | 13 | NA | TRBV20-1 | CSARADPNTEAFF | TGCAGTGCTAGGGCTGATCCTAACACTGAAGCTTTCTTT
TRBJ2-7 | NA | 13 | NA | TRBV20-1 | CSAGRQGGYEKYF | TGCAGTGCTGGCAGGCAGGGGGGGTACGAGAAGTACTTC
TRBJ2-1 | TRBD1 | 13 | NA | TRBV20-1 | CSAAPGQGYEQFF | TGCAGTGCTGCGCCGGGACAGGGGTATGAGCAGTTCTTC
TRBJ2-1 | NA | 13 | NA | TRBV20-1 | CSARTSRVNEQFF | TGCAGTGCTAGAACTAGCCGTGTCAATGAACAGTTCTTC
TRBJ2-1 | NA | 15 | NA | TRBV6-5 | CASSSGVSSYNEQFF | TGTGCCAGCAGTTCAGGAGTCAGCTCCTACAATGAGCAGTTCTTC
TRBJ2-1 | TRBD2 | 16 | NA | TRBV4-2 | CASSQAGLVENNERFF | TGTGCCAGCAGCCAAGCGGGACTAGTGGAAAACAATGAGCGGTTCTTC
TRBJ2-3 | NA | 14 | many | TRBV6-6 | CASSYSRVGDTQYF | TGTGCCAGCAGTTACTCCAGGGTTGGGGATACGCAGTATTTT
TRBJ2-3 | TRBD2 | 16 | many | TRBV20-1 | CSAGWGRGGRTDTQYF | TGCAGTGCTGGGTGGGGGCGGGGGGGCAGGACAGATACGCAGTATTTT
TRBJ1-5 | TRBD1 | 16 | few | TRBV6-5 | CASSPQGGRRSQPQHF | TGTGCCAGCAGTCCCCAGGGGGGGCGTCGGAGTCAGCCCCAGCATTTT